This TCR beta chain was captured by sequencing in a study of shared clonotypes between healthy human individuals (dated by TCRdb to about 2020). At the level of the whole study: The cohort included a few men and a couple of women between 18 and 49 years of age. For each donor, CD4 naive and CD4 memory were each run on three plates, CD8 naive on two plates, and CD8 memory on one plate. To estimate repertoire size and how much clonotype sharing occurs between individuals, the study deeply sequenced the blood TCR repertoires of 4 to 6 healthy adults. To increase sequencing depth and limit assay-specific biases, different laboratories used diverse techniques to prepare libraries and sequence TCR repertoires. Each donor's leukapheresis produced roughly between roughly 0.85 and 10 billion PBMCs. Results the study describes overall, beyond this receptor: Rarefaction of sorted-subset datasets indicated incomplete sequencing despite the large sequencing depth. Naive subsets generally had larger estimated clonotype richness than memory subsets did. Higher generation probabilities were observed for clonotypes shared by all four sorted-subset donors than for non-shared clonotypes. When a few donors were compared, the shared fraction of clonotypes was about 5% for naive CD4, 3% to 4% for naive CD8, about 2.4% for memory CD4, and 0.4% for memory CD8. Because the study included only a small number of donors, the genetic and exposure-history diversity represented was limited. Sampling was restricted to blood, and TCR repertoires in tissue are likely to differ from TCR repertoires in blood. Pairwise subsampling led to the expectation that sequencing depth would affect the degree of clonotype sharing among donors.

CD8 naive samples were obtained by positive selection for CCR7 among CD45RO-negative cells, yielding a CD45RA+CCR7+ population from which TemRA cells were excluded. The donors were healthy, HIV-negative adults who had no recently reported acute infections or vaccinations. All donors were Caucasian adults living in Nashville, Tennessee, USA. Blood was collected by leukapheresis, and PBMCs were isolated by Ficoll-Histopaque density gradient centrifugation and then cryopreserved in liquid nitrogen vapor phase. Analytical flow cytometry was used to check the purity and quantity of every magnetically sorted T cell population. Each sorted fraction had its genomic DNA isolated and then quantified by UV absorbance on a Nanodrop 2000c. As regards this clone: The antigen it binds to is not known. No base qualities exist here, and no much larger clone lies one base off it.

Using the deep immunoSEQ assay, TCR CDR3 regions were amplified from genomic DNA by multiplex PCR. For each cell subset, the extracted genomic DNA was distributed evenly across all wells of several immunoSEQ 96-well plates, and each plate served as one replicate. For sorted subsets, roughly 200 ng of genomic DNA, equivalent to roughly 30,000 T cell genomes, went into each replicate PCR. Purified libraries were quantified with a Qubit 3.0 fluorometer, sized on a Bioanalyzer 2100, and re-quantified with the KAPA Library Quantification kit. Each immunoSEQ 96-well plate was sequenced on its own single-read 150-cycle Illumina NextSeq 550 flow cell. Turning to the authors' computational methods: Because only junctional sequences without quality scores were contained in the immunoSEQ output, filtering matching that applied to full-length reads could not be performed. To assign V/J genes and CDR3, sequences were annotated against IMGT germline references using PyIR, a Python wrapper for IgBLAST v1.9. Reads were removed for weak V/J assignments (E-value above 1e-6), missing CDR3, stop codons, out-of-frame junctions, or ambiguous translated residues. V3J clonotypes were defined by identical inferred V gene, J gene, and CDR3 amino acid sequence. Percentage overlap between repertoires was calculated by dividing the number of shared unique clonotypes by the size of the smaller repertoire. Repertoire richness was assessed with RTK rarefaction, the Chao1 estimator, and Recon v2.1 estimates of unobserved clonotypes. OLGA was used to compute generation probabilities for all TCRbeta clonotypes that the gDNA method yielded from a handful of donors. Imported from immuneACCESS, the table was reduced by TCRdb to in-frame sequences with V and J called. These copies leave out some clones; in studies compared against another copy, an unresolved V gene accounts for under half, and the cause of the remainder is not known. The D gene and trimming were derived from the DNA, and the V and J assignments and clone size from that table. The sample yields some 2.1 million clones; less than 95% were counted once. The biggest ten clones account for approximately 1.2% of the sample.

The CDR3, cysteine through phenylalanine, is 20 amino acids long. Kept here is only the CDR3 DNA, which spans 60 bases and is read in frame from base 1. The CDR1 and CDR2 encoded by the germline V gene are MNHNS and SASEGT. The junction shows trimming of 3 bases on V and 0 bases on J, and the gene matches do not reach 12 bases of it. The V gene is TRBV6-1 and the J gene is TRBJ1-6, and 9 junctional nucleotides match TRBD1. This TCR was sampled from a man in his late teens or twenties in good health. The specimen was naive CD8+ T cells sorted from blood. Interpreted using the paper, the cell subset or site label stands for: CD45RA+CCR7+. Read as DNA, the sequence is TGTGCCAGCAGTGATGAGGGACAGGGAACCGTTAACTCCTATAATTCACCCCTCCACTTT. Protein translation: CASSDEGQGTVNSYNSPLHF.